The clone carrying this T cell receptor (beta chain) turned up a few times. Antigen: not known. The CDR3 has 16 residues. CDR1 is SGHRS and CDR2 is YFSETQ in the germline V gene. V lost 0 bases and J lost 9, with 21 bases in between. The data stem from a study of beta chain features in type 1 diabetes. Study summary: Sorted cells examined across all samples numbered more than 100 million. Broader study findings: The study left unresolved whether HLA type influences TCRB rearrangement. Within each of all four CD4+ subsets, Type 1 diabetes patients had TCRB CDR3s that were moderately but significantly shorter.

Expressed TCRB transcripts were sequenced after all isolated RNA was converted to cDNA. Only in-frame clones appear in the TCRdb table, and some are missing; sequencing was by immunoSEQ multiplex PCR. This sample has about 700,000 clones, with under 15% found just once. Sequenced sample: naive CD4+ T cells from blood. The V gene is TRBV5-1, the J gene TRBJ2-5; D ambiguous. The receptor's source is a man younger than 30 with type 1 diabetes. The CDR3 here is CASSLVPGPQETAQYF. In DNA, the CDR3 is TGCGCCAGCAGCTTGGTTCCCGGACCCCAAGAGACGGCCCAGTACTTC.